Detailed here is one T cell receptor beta chain. Its antigen is still unknown. From germline, CDR1 is LGHNA and CDR2 YNFKEQ. Trimming removed 4 bases at V and 4 bases at J, with 16 bases between. This CDR3 spans 16 amino acids. Donors were healthy HIV-negative adults without recently reported acute infections or vaccinations. It was into CD45RA+ naive and CD45RA-negative memory subsets that the CD4+ cells were split. The source of the sample is a study of shared clonotypes between healthy human individuals. Study findings and constraints: The rarefaction results pointed to incomplete sorted-subset sequencing despite large depth.

Each cell subset's genomic DNA was divided evenly among several immunoSEQ plates. The data were produced by immunoSEQ multiplex PCR, yet TCRdb's version contains in-frame clones alone and is incomplete. The sample holds 2 million to 2.5 million clones, approximately 96% seen once. This receptor was taken from a man aged 18 to 30 in good health. This rearrangement joins TRBV4-2 to TRBJ2-2; D might be TRBD2 (7 bases). Sequenced material: naive CD4+ T cells sorted from blood. Subset here: CD45RA+ positively selected. The CDR3 loop is CASSPEGGGITGELFF. CDR3 in DNA: TGTGCCAGCAGCCCTGAGGGAGGGGGTATCACCGGGGAGCTGTTTTTT.